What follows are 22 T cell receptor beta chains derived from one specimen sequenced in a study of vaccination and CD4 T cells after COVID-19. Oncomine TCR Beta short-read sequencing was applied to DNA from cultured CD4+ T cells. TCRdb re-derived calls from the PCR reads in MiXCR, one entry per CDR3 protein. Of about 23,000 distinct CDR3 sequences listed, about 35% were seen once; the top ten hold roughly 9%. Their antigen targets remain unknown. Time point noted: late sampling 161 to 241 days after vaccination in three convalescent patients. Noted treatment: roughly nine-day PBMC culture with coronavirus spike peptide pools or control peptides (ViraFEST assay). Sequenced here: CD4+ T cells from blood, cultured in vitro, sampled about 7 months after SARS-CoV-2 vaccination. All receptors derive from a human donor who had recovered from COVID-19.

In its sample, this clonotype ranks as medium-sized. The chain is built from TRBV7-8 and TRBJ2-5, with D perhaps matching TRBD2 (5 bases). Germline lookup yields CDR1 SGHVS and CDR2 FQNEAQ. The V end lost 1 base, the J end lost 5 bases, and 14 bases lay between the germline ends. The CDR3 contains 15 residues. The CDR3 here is CASSLERSAPETQYF. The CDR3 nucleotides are TGTGCCAGCAGCTTAGAGCGGTCCGCTCCGGAGACCCAGTACTTC. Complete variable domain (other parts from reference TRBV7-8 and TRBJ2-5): GAGVSQSPRYKVAKRGQDVALRCDPISGHVSLFWYQQALGQGPEFLTYFQNEAQLDKSGLPSDRFFAERPEGSVSTLKIQRTQQEDSAVYLCASSLERSAPETQYFGPGTRLLVL.

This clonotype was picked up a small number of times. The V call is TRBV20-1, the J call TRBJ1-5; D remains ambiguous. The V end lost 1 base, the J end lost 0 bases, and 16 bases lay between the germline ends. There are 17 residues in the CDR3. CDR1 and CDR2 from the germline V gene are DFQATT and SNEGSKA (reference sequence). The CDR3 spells CSARGAGVGFSNQPQHF. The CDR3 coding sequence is TGCAGTGCTAGAGGGGCGGGCGTAGGGTTTAGCAATCAGCCCCAGCATTTT.

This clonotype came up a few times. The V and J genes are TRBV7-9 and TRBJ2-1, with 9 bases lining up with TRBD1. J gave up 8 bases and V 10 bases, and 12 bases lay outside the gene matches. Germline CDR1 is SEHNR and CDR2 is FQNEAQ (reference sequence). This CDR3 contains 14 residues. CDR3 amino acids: CAIRSDRGIDEQFF. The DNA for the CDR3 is TGTGCCATCCGATCGGACAGGGGTATTGATGAGCAGTTCTTC. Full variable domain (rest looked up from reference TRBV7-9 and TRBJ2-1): DTGVSQNPRHKITKRGQNVTFRCDPISEHNRLYWYRQTLGQGPEFLTYFQNEAQLEKSRLLSDRFSAERPKGSFSTLEIQRTEQGDSAMYLCAIRSDRGIDEQFFGPGTRLTVL.

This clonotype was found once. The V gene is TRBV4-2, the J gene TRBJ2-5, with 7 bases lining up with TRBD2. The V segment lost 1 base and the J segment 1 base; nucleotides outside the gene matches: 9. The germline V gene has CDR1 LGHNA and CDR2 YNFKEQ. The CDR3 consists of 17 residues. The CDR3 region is CASSQGGASGTQETQYF. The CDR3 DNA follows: TGTGCCAGCAGCCAAGGTGGGGCTAGCGGAACCCAAGAGACCCAGTACTTC.

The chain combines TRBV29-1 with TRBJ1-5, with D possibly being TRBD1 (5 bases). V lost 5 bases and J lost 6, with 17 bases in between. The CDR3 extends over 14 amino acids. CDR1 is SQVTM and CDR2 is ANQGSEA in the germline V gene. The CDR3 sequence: CSVPGTFGSQPQHF. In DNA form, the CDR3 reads TGCAGCGTTCCCGGGACCTTCGGGAGTCAGCCCCAGCATTTT.

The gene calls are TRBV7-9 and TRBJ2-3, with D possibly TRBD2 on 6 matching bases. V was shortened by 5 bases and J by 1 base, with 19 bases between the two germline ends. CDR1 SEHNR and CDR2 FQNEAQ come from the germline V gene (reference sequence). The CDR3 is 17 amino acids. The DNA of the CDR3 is TGTGCCAGCAGCGAAAGGACTACCCTAATCGGCACAGATACGCAGTATTTT. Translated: CASSERTTLIGTDTQYF.

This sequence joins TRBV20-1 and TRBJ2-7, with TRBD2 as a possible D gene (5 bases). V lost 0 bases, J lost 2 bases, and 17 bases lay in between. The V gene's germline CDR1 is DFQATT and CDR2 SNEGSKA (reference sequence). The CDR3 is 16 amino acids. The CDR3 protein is CSARDPGIEEPYEQYF. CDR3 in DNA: TGCAGTGCTAGAGACCCCGGGATAGAAGAACCCTACGAGCAGTACTTC.

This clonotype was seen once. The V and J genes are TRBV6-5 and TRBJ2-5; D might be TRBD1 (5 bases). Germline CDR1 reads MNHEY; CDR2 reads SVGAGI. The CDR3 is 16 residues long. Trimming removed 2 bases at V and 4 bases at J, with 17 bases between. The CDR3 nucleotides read TGTGCCAGCAGTTACAGCAGGACAAAATCTAGAGAGACCCAGTACTTC. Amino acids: CASSYSRTKSRETQYF.

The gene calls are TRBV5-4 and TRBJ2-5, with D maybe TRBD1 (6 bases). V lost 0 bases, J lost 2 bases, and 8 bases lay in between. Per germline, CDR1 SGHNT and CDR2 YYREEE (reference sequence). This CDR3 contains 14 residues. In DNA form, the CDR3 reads TGTGCCAGCAGCTTGGCCAGGGGACAAGAGACCCAGTACTTC. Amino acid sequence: CASSLARGQETQYF.

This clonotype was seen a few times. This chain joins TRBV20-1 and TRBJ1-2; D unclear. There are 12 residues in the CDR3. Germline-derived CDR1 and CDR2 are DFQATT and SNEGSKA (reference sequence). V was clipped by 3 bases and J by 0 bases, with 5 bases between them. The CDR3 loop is CSASVANYGYTF. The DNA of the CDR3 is TGCAGTGCTAGTGTGGCTAACTATGGCTACACCTTC.

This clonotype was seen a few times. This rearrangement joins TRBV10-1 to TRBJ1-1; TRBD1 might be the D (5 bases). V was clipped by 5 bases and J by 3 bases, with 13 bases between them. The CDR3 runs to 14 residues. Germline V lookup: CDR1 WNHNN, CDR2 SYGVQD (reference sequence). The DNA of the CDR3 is TGCGCCAGCAGTACGGGGCGAGGGGACACTGAAGCTTTCTTT. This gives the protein CASSTGRGDTEAFF.

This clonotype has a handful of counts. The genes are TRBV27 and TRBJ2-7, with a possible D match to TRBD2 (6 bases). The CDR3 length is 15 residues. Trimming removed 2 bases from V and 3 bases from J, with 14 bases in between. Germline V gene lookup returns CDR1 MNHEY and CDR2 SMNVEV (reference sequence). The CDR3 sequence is CASSLIAPGGYEQYF. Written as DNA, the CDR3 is TGTGCCAGCAGTTTAATAGCTCCCGGGGGCTACGAGCAGTACTTC.

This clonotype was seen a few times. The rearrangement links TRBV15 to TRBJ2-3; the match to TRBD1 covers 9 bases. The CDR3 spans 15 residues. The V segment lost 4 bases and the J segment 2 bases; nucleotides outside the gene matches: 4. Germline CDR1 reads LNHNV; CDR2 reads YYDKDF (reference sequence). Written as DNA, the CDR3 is TGTGCCACCAGCAATGGACAGGGGACCACAGATACGCAGTATTTT. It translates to CATSNGQGTTDTQYF.

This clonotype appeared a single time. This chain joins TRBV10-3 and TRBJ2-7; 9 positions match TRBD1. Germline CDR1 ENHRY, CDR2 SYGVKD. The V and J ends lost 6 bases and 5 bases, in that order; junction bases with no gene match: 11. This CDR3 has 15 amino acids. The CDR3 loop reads CAIRDTGGKLHEQYF. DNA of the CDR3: TGTGCCATCAGAGACACAGGGGGCAAGCTACACGAGCAGTACTTC.

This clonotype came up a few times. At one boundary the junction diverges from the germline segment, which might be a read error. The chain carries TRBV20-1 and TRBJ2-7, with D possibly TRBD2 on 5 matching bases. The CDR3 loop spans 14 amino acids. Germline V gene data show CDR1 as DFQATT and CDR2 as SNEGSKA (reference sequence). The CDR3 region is CSAREARGPYEQYF. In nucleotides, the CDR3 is TGCAGTGCGAGAGAGGCACGGGGTCCCTACGAGCAGTACTTC.

The CDR3 is CSASFRARPLAGEAFF. The CDR3 nucleotides read TGCAGTGCTAGTTTCCGGGCCCGTCCGTTGGCTGGTGAAGCTTTCTTT. This chain connects TRBV20-1 to TRBJ1-1; D remains unclear. The V and J ends lost 3 bases and 7 bases respectively, with 24 bases between them. Germline V gives CDR1 DFQATT, CDR2 SNEGSKA (reference sequence). This CDR3 comprises 16 residues.

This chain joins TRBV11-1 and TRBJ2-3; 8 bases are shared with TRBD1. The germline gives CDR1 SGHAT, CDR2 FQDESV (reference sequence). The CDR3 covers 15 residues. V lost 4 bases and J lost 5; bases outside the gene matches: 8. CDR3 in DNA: TGTGCCAGCAGCTCCTCTCAGGGGGCGGTAGATACGCAGTATTTT. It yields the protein CASSSSQGAVDTQYF.

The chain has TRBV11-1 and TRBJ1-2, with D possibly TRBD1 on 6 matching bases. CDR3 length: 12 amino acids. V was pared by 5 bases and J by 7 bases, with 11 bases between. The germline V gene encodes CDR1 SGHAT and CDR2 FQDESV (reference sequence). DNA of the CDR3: TGTGCCAGCAGCGAGGGGGGACGTGGCTACACCTTC. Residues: CASSEGGRGYTF.

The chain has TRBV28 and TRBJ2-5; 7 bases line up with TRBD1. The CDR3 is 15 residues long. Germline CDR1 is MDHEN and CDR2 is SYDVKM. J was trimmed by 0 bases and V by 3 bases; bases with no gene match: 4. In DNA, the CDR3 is TGTGCCAGCAGTTTCGCAGGGGGAGACCAAGAGACCCAGTACTTC. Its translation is CASSFAGGDQETQYF.

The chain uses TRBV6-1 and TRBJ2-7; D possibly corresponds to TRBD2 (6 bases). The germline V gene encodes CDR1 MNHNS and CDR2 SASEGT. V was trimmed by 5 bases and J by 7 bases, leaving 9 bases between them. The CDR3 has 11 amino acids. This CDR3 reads CASSTRGEQYF. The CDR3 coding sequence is TGTGCCAGCAGTACCCGGGGGGAGCAGTACTTC.

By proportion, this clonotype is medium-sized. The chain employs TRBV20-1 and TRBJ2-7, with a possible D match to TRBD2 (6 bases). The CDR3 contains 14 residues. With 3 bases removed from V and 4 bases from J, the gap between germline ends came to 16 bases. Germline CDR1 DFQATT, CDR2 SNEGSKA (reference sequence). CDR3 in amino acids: CSARTPGGMYEQYF. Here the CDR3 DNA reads TGCAGTGCTAGGACCCCAGGCGGGATGTACGAGCAGTACTTC.

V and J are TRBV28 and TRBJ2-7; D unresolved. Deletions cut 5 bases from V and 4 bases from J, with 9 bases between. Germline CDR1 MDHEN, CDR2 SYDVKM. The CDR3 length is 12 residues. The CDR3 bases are TGTGCCAGCAGTGCCTTGGTGTACGAGCAGTACTTC. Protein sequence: CASSALVYEQYF.